The clone carrying this T cell receptor beta chain was observed a few times. As originally analysed: Estimated nucleated cell counts came from reference gene primer amplification. Profiled with immunoSEQ multiplex PCR; TCRdb holds only in-frame clones, not every one. That table gives V, J and clone size, and the DNA gave D and trimming. The top ten clones hold 3.5% to 4% of a sample with some 150,000 clones, over 80% of them seen once. There are 19 residues in the CDR3. CDR1 and CDR2 from the germline V gene are MNHEY and SMNVEV (reference sequence). The junction had 6 bases not matched to a gene; V was cut back by 0 bases and J by 1 base. The sample belongs to a study of blood T cell repertoires in COVID-19. Study-level information: Sources were T cells, B-cell-depleted T cells, or PBMCs; the material itself was cDNA or gDNA.

The sample was peripheral blood. The rearrangement joins TRBV27 to TRBJ2-3, with TRBD2 identical over 14 bases. This TCR came from a woman aged 55-70 years who had recovered from COVID-19. The CDR3 DNA reads as TGTGCCAGCAGTTTATCGCCACAGACTAGCGGGGGGGGCACAGATACGCAGTATTTT. The encoded protein is CASSLSPQTSGGGTDTQYF.